This T cell receptor beta chain appears in the sequencing data of a study of regulatory T cells in long-lasting Graves disease. The CDR3 totals 15 residues. Germline loops: CDR1 DFQATT, CDR2 SNEGSKA (reference sequence). With V trimmed by 5 bases and J by 1 base, 4 bases remained unmatched. TCR beta libraries were built with iRepertoire HTBI primers and Arm-PCR of CDR3 regions. Via MiXCR, TCRdb re-called the multiplex PCR reads, giving one row per CDR3 protein. The table shows around 450,000 distinct CDR3 sequences, with 15% occurring only once. A few counts support this clonotype. Sample time point: newly diagnosed GD, antithyroid drugs for less than 3 months. From RNA extracted from PBMCs, the TCR library was made. A volume of about 9.9 milliliters of peripheral blood was collected in EDTA tubes. These records were also assigned to another study, of T cells in Graves' hyperthyroidism and ophthalmopathy.

This sequence joins TRBV20-1 and TRBJ2-3, with 12 positions matching TRBD2. This clonotype was obtained from a woman between 40 and 50 years old with Graves disease. The sample consisted of peripheral blood mononuclear cells (PBMCs), taken at new diagnosis, from a patient treated with antithyroid drugs. CDR3 nucleotides: TGCAGTGCTCCGCGGACTAGCGGGGGCACAGATACGCAGTATTTT. This sequence encodes CSAPRTSGGTDTQYF.